This T cell receptor (beta chain) was identified in a study of blood T cell repertoires in COVID-19. Study-level background: The samples span acute and convalescent COVID-19 from the United States, Italy and Spain. Sources were T cells, B-cell-depleted T cells, or PBMCs; the material itself was cDNA or gDNA.

This clone came up a few times. Original methodology: Reference gene primer amplification gave nucleated cell count estimates. Only in-frame clones appear in the TCRdb table, and some are missing; sequencing was by immunoSEQ multiplex PCR. V, J and clone size are those of that table, while D and trimming were read from the DNA. The repertoire holds about 260,000 clones, with about 89% as singletons. This CDR3 comprises 17 residues. Germline V gives CDR1 SGHNT, CDR2 YYREEE (reference sequence). V was pared by 2 bases and J by 9 bases, with 21 bases between. The source of this sequence is a woman aged 40 to 49 who had recovered from COVID-19. Input material: peripheral blood. The V gene is TRBV5-4, the J gene TRBJ1-6, with D maybe TRBD1 (6 bases). CDR3 sequence (DNA): TGTGCCAGCAGCTTATCCAACCCGACAGGAGGTACTTCACCCCTCCACTTT. It codes for CASSLSNPTGGTSPLHF.